A single T cell receptor beta chain is shown here with its context. This receptor's antigen is unknown. Base qualities are not provided; no much larger clone lies one nucleotide away. This sample is drawn from a study of beta chain features in type 1 diabetes (dated by TCRdb to 2016 to 2018). Study-level background: No differences in mean age, gender distribution, total cell number or subset yield were found between patients and healthy donors. Across all samples, almost 110 million sorted cells were examined, and cell number per subset correlated strongly with RNA yield. The study compared TCRB repertoires of sorted circulating CD4+ T cell subsets between recently diagnosed type 1 diabetes patients and matched healthy donors. Naive and central memory subsets were obtained from all 30 or so donors, but regulatory and stem cell-like memory subsets were isolated from only 8 patients and roughly 8 healthy donors.

Results the study describes overall, beyond this receptor: Because small numbers of individuals were included in the HLA sub-analyses, any influence of HLA type on TCRB rearrangement was left unresolved. A moderate but significant shortening of TCRB CDR3 length was observed in type 1 diabetes patients in all four CD4+ subsets. Naive, central memory and regulatory TCRB repertoires appeared to be more similar among patients than among healthy donors. Because cDNA was sequenced instead of genomic DNA, activated cells with high expression could be over-represented, although the groups did not differ in activation or CD3 levels. PCR may preferentially amplify shorter templates, but because patient and control samples were amplified and corrected together, any resulting skew would affect both groups equally. At VDJ recombination sites, type 1 diabetes patients had fewer insertions and more deleted nucleotides, which implies abnormalities in thymic rearrangement.

The entire amount of isolated RNA was reverse transcribed using the High Capacity cDNA Reverse Transcription Kit, so the sequenced TCRB transcripts were expressed ones. Naive, central memory and regulatory T cell samples underwent deep immunoSEQ sequencing, averaging about 3.57 million total reads per sample. Sorted cells were lysed in RLT buffer and RNA was extracted with DNase-treated RNeasy Micro or Mini kits, depending on cell number. Each cell subset was processed separately to prevent cross-contamination, with patient and healthy donor samples processed together. Using the immunoSEQ multiplex PCR, TCRB sequences were amplified from cDNA into 87-bp fragments spanning the CDR3 region. Sequencing of the amplicons was performed on the Illumina HiSeq platform. Per the authors' processing: PCR bias was corrected computationally using synthetic template baselines, and reads within Hamming distance 2 were collapsed, with unmergeable singletons discarded. Reads were aligned against IMGT so that V, D and J genes, CDR3 length and insertions or deletions at six rearrangement sites could be assigned. Within each subset, clonotype counts were normalized to sorted cell number, and only after that were true diversity and Gini coefficients computed with the tcR R package. The overlap coefficient, calculated on TCRB nucleotide sequences, was used to measure repertoire sharing. As a proxy for the pre-selection repertoire, out-of-frame TCRB sequences from naive cells were analyzed. As stored in TCRdb, this immuneACCESS dataset retains in-frame rearrangements with V and J assigned. A fraction of the clones does not appear; measured against another copy, unresolved V genes explain less than half of the discrepancy, and the remainder lacks a known reason. The V and J calls and clone size come from that table; D and trimming were worked out from the DNA. The sample includes hundreds of thousands of clones, with about 14% observed a single time. Around 0.026% of the sample is in the top ten clones.

The CDR3 goes from the cysteine to the phenylalanine over 15 residues. CDR3 DNA is the only sequence kept; it has 45 bases, read in frame from the first base. The germline V gene encodes CDR1 LNHDA and CDR2 SQIVND (reference sequence). Trimming leaves V shorter by 5 bases and J shorter by 7 bases, with the junction holding 12 bases beyond the gene matches. From each donor, a single peripheral blood sample of about 100 mL on average was drawn into heparinised tubes. A BD FACSAria II and a panel including CD45RO, CCR7, CD25, CD127, CD95 and CD27 were used to sort naive, central memory, regulatory and stem cell-like memory CD4+ T cells. All sorted populations exceeded 95% purity. PBMCs were separated immediately by Lymphoprep density gradient centrifugation and were stained directly, without being cultured. To minimize batch effects, samples were stained and sorted in pairs, one healthy donor with one patient per experiment.

This clonotype was obtained from a woman aged 35 to 49 in good health. The specimen was naive CD4+ T cells from blood. The cell subset or site label, as the study defines it: true naive CD4+ T cells. The chain is encoded by TRBV19 joined to TRBJ2-5; 8 bases in the junction line up with TRBD2. Here the CDR3 is given as CASSLRGGPAGTQYF. The DNA is TGTGCCAGTAGTCTCCGGGGGGGGCCCGCGGGGACCCAGTACTTC.